Below are 7 T cell receptor beta chains sequenced from a single sample in a study of blood T cells in healthy people across ages. For the second PCR, which ran for about 7 to 12 cycles, a sample-barcoded 5' primer and a J-beta primer mix were used. In TCRdb, the 5' RACE reads were re-called with MiXCR into one record per CDR3 protein. The sample consists of 1.5 million to 2 million distinct CDR3 sequences, 40% to 55% of them appearing once. The sequencing input was blood. These receptors originate from a woman aged 40 to 50 in good health.

This sequence joins TRBV7-2 and TRBJ2-5, with 14 positions matching TRBD2. This CDR3 is 17 amino acids long. CDR1 SGHTA and CDR2 FQGNSA come from the germline V gene. V dropped 1 base and J dropped 3; count of bases not matched to a gene: 4. The CDR3 DNA is TGTGCCAGCAGCTTAGGGACTAGCGGGGGGTGGGAAGAGACCCAGTACTTC. Its translation: CASSLGTSGGWEETQYF.

This clonotype has more than one count but fewer than ten. The chain uses TRBV27 and TRBJ2-5, with 9 bases matching TRBD1. The J call is uncertain, as TRBJ2-7 better fits the DNA end. From germline, CDR1 is MNHEY and CDR2 SMNVEV (reference sequence). The CDR3 has 15 amino acids. CDR3 sequence (DNA): TGTGCCAGCAGTTTAGGGCCGGACAGGGGAGACGAGCAGTACTTC. Protein sequence: CASSLGPDRGDEQYF.

V and J are TRBV7-2 and TRBJ1-5; D is undetermined. The CDR3 consists of 15 residues. V was shortened by 0 bases and J by 0 bases, with 6 bases between the two germline ends. In germline, CDR1 is SGHTA, CDR2 FQGNSA. The CDR3 DNA is TGTGCCAGCAGCTTAGCGCGGAATAGCAATCAGCCCCAGCATTTT. Translating gives CASSLARNSNQPQHF.

A note on this clonotype: One junction end disagrees with the germline gene, perhaps due to a read error. The chain couples TRBV12-3 or TRBV12-4 to TRBJ2-1, with D maybe TRBD1 (6 bases). This CDR3 spans 13 amino acids. The CDR3 DNA follows: TGTGCCAACAGTTTAGGGGGACATAATGAGCAGTTCTTC. Amino acid sequence: CANSLGGHNEQFF.

The rearrangement links TRBV11-3 to TRBJ2-1, with D tentatively TRBD2 (5 bases). Looked up from germline, CDR1 is SGHNT and CDR2 is YENEEA. Trimming took 2 bases from V and 4 from J, leaving 12 bases between them. The CDR3 has 15 residues. The CDR3 nucleotides are TGTGCCAGCAGCTTATGGACTTCCGAGTACAATGAGCAGTTCTTC. It specifies CASSLWTSEYNEQFF.

The sample holds a few counts of this clonotype. The chain couples TRBV20-1 to TRBJ2-6; possibly TRBD1 for D (5 bases). CDR3 size: 17 residues. The V end lost 3 bases, the J end lost 2 bases, and 17 bases lay between the germline ends. Germline CDR1 reads DFQATT; CDR2 reads SNEGSKA (reference sequence). The CDR3 region has the DNA TGCAGTGCTAGCGATCGGGTCAGGGAAACTGGGGCCAACGTCCTGACTTTC. It yields the protein CSASDRVRETGANVLTF.

This chain uses TRBV12-3 or TRBV12-4 with TRBJ1-2; D possibly corresponds to TRBD1 (6 bases). The CDR3 sequence is 16 residues long. V was trimmed by 5 bases and J by 3 bases, leaving 19 bases between them. The CDR3 protein is CASSPEALQGYYGYTF. In DNA, the CDR3 is TGTGCCAGCAGTCCCGAAGCGCTCCAGGGGTACTATGGCTACACCTTC.